This TCR beta chain was sequenced in a study of OX40 agonist ivuxolimab in advanced cancers. At the level of the whole study: Ivuxolimab, which targeted the costimulatory receptor OX40 (CD134), was an agonistic, fully human IgG2 monoclonal antibody. Intravenous ivuxolimab was administered to patients every 2 weeks at six dose levels: 0.01, 0.1, 0.3, 1.5, 3 and 10 mg/kg. Among the 50 to 55 dose-escalation patients, around 20 had hepatocellular carcinoma, some 15 melanoma, 9 renal cell carcinoma and 9 head and neck cancer. A male proportion of 82.7% and a mean age of approximately 58 years, ranging from about 23 to 90, were recorded for the dose-escalation cohort. Patients were allowed to have had prior anti-PD-1, anti-PD-L1 or anti-CTLA-4 therapy, and roughly 40% of the dose-escalation patients had previously received checkpoint inhibitors. Partial responses occurred in three dose-escalation patients, of whom one had hepatocellular carcinoma and two had cutaneous melanoma. The purpose of peripheral TCRbeta sequencing was to test whether ivuxolimab changed TCR sequence diversity and led to clonal T-cell expansion. The paper reports the monotherapy dose-escalation portion (N ≈ 50 patients) of the phase I ivuxolimab trial.

What the work shows at the level of the full study, not this receptor alone: Which antigens the clonally expanded peripheral T cells were specific for was not determined. Partial responders in the 0.1-3.0 mg/kg groups had among the lowest normalized peripheral clonal expansion, especially among CD8+ T cells. After ivuxolimab, more expanded clones were found on average in CD8+ T cells than in CD4+ T cells. At doses of 0.1 to 3.0 mg/kg, clonal expansion of both CD4+ and CD8+ blood T cells was observed from baseline to week 6. Low levels of normalized T-cell clonal expansion were also seen in some nonresponding patients.

The trial excluded patients who had a history of autoimmune disease or were on systemic immunosuppression. Peripheral blood for TCR sequencing was drawn from every dose cohort at baseline, at cycle 4 day 1 and at cycle 7 day 1. The samples were drawn from a first-in-human, open-label, multicenter phase I dose-escalation trial of ivuxolimab. Adults with locally advanced or metastatic melanoma, renal cell carcinoma, hepatocellular carcinoma or head and neck squamous cell carcinoma were enrolled in the trial. Before TCR sequencing, CD4+ T cells and CD8+ T cells were sorted from peripheral blood as separate populations. The germline V gene encodes CDR1 SGHRS and CDR2 YFSETQ. There are 11 amino acids in the CDR3, from cysteine to phenylalanine inclusive. Of the read, only the CDR3 DNA is kept; its 33 bases are in frame from base 1. V was cut back by 4 bases and J by 10 bases, leaving a gap of 9 bases between them.

Genomic DNA was isolated from the sorted cells so that the TCRbeta CDR3 region could be sequenced. The immunoSEQ Assay was used for sequencing of TCRbeta CDR3 regions. What TCRdb holds here is the immuneACCESS table cut down to in-frame rearrangements. Part of the clones is not present; checked against another copy, under half of the missing clones reflect an unresolved V gene, and the others are unexplained. Here the sample has 80,000 to 100,000 clones; 94% occur a single time. In total, the top ten clones hold around 3% of the sample. On this clone itself: Its antigen is not yet known. Base qualities were left out, and no much larger clone turns up one base away.

The input for sequencing was CD4+ or CD8+ T cells sorted from blood, taken in a trial of the OX40 agonist ivuxolimab. This sequence was found in an adult with an advanced solid tumor such as melanoma, head and neck, liver or kidney cancer. The chain is made from TRBV5-1 and TRBJ2-1; TRBD2 might be the D gene, on 5 matching bases. The CDR3 loop reads CASSLTGEQFF. The DNA is as follows: TGCGCCAGCAGCCTAACGGGGGAGCAGTTCTTC.